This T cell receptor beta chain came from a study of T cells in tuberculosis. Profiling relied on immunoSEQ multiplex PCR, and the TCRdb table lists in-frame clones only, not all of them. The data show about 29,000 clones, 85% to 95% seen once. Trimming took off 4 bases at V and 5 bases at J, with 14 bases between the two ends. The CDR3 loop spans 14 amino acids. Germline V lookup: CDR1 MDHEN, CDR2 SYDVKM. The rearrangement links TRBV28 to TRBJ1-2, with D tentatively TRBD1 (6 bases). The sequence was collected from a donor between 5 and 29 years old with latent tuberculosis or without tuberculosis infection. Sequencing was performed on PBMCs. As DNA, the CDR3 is TGTGCCAGCAGTTCACAGGGCTCTCCTTATGGCTACACCTTC. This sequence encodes CASSSQGSPYGYTF.